This T cell receptor (beta chain) was observed in a study of CD8 T cells in ankylosing spondylitis. The CDR3 runs 14 residues. The V end was cut by 0 bases, the J end by 0 bases, with 5 bases between. The germline V gene encodes CDR1 ENHRY and CDR2 SYGVKD. TCRdb re-called the 5' RACE reads with MiXCR, one entry per CDR3 protein. The sample lists fewer than 250,000 distinct CDR3 sequences, 30% to 35% occurring once. This sequence originates from a male donor with ankylosing spondylitis or in good health (not recorded which). The gene calls are TRBV10-3 and TRBJ1-2, with D possibly matching TRBD1 (5 bases). Sequenced: blood, either unsorted or a sorted T cell fraction (not recorded which). The CDR3 DNA is TGTGCCATCAGTGAGTCGGGACCTAACTATGGCTACACCTTC. Its translation: CAISESGPNYGYTF.